The T cell receptor beta chain described here comes from a study of blood T cell repertoires in COVID-19. About the study: Acute-phase and convalescent COVID-19 samples originated in the United States, Italy and Spain. PBMCs, B-cell-depleted T cells, or T cells were the source of the cDNA or gDNA that made up the material.

Original processing notes: Reference gene primers were amplified, and this amplification served to estimate nucleated cell counts. Data came from immunoSEQ multiplex PCR; TCRdb stores just in-frame clones and leaves some out. The DNA gave D and trimming, while V, J and clone size come from that table. Of about 77,000 clones listed, around 90% are singletons. V dropped 7 bases and J dropped 3 bases, with 16 bases sitting between them. CDR3 size: 14 residues. Germline V gene sequence: CDR1 SEHNR, CDR2 FQNEAQ (reference sequence). Sequencing input: peripheral blood. The origin of this receptor is a woman of 80 years or more with active or convalescent COVID-19. The chain joins TRBV7-9 to TRBJ2-7; maybe TRBD1 (6 bases). The CDR3 loop is CASTAGVRGYEQYF. DNA of the CDR3: TGTGCCAGCACCGCTGGGGTCAGGGGCTACGAGCAGTACTTC.